The next 27 T cell receptor beta chains were all read from a single sample in a study of T-cell memory formation after mild COVID-19. TCRdb redid the calling of the 5' RACE reads with MiXCR, one entry per CDR3 protein. The sample includes about half a million distinct CDR3 sequences, 15% to 20% seen only once; the top ten take 9% to 15%. Sequencing input: PBMCs or a T cell subset sorted from them (not recorded which). These receptors all stem from an adult woman who had mild COVID-19 (a few samples of this study predate the infection). Cell type and time point are not known.

The genes are TRBV19 and TRBJ1-1; the D gene is possibly TRBD1 (5 bases). CDR3 size: 13 residues. The ends were cut back, 5 bases at V and 3 bases at J, with 10 bases in the middle. The germline CDR1 and CDR2 sequences are LNHDA and SQIVND (reference sequence). The DNA for the CDR3 is TGTGCCAGTAGTCAGATGGGGCACACTGAAGCTTTCTTT. Encoded protein: CASSQMGHTEAFF. The whole variable domain, remainder taken from reference TRBV19 and TRBJ1-1, is DGGITQSPKYLFRKEGQNVTLSCEQNLNHDAMYWYRQDPGQGLRLIYYSQIVNDFQKGDIAEGYSVSREKKESFPLTVTSAQKNPTAFYLCASSQMGHTEAFFGQGTRLTVV.

A few counts support this clonotype. This chain joins TRBV5-1 and TRBJ2-3, with 8 positions matching TRBD2. J gave up 3 bases and V 9 bases, and 6 bases lay outside the gene matches. Germline V gives CDR1 SGHRS, CDR2 YFSETQ. CDR3 size: 13 residues. The CDR3 DNA reads TGCGCCACCCGGGGGGGGCGAACAGATACGCAGTATTTT. This gives the protein CATRGGRTDTQYF.

In this sample, this clonotype turned up a few times. This chain uses TRBV7-2 with TRBJ2-4; D unclear. Trimming pared 5 bases from V and 0 bases from J, leaving 17 bases between. Germline CDR1 and CDR2: SGHTA and FQGNSA. The CDR3 extends over 17 amino acids. The CDR3 region has the DNA TGTGCCAGCAGCACACAACCCACCGGTCTAGCCAAAAACATTCAGTACTTC. Translated, it gives CASSTQPTGLAKNIQYF.

The chain couples TRBV28 to TRBJ2-7; 7 bases match TRBD1. The germline CDR1 and CDR2 sequences are MDHEN and SYDVKM. CDR3 length equals 14 residues. V dropped 5 bases and J dropped 0; count of bases not matched to a gene: 4. This CDR3 reads CASSDRVSSYEQYF. Here the CDR3 DNA reads TGTGCCAGCAGTGACAGGGTATCCTCCTACGAGCAGTACTTC.

The count of this clonotype is one. The rearrangement links TRBV4-2 to TRBJ2-7, with TRBD1 matching 9 bases. There are 17 residues in the CDR3. Trimming cost V 3 bases and J 2 bases; bases outside gene matches: 11. Per germline, CDR1 LGHNA and CDR2 YNFKEQ. For the CDR3, the DNA is TGTGCCAGCAGCCAGGGGTGGACAGGGGACCAACCCTACGAGCAGTACTTC. This codes for CASSQGWTGDQPYEQYF.

The DNA of the CDR3 is TGTGCCAGCAGTTACGGGGGGGAGAGACCCTGGGAGCAGTACTTC. It is translated as CASSYGGERPWEQYF. The V call is TRBV6-5, the J call TRBJ2-7, with 7 positions matching TRBD2. Germline trimming cut 2 bases from V and 7 bases from J; bases unmatched to any gene: 11. This CDR3 is built from 15 residues. Germline V CDR1 and CDR2: MNHEY, SVGAGI.

The V call is TRBV9, the J call TRBJ2-3; TRBD2 matches at 14 bases. Trimming removed 4 bases from V and 2 bases from J; junction bases left unmatched: 6. Germline-derived CDR1 and CDR2 are SGDLS and YYNGEE. The CDR3 length is 17 residues. CDR3 in DNA: TGTGCCAGCAGCCCAAGGACTAGCGGGGGGCACACAGATACGCAGTATTTT. Amino acids: CASSPRTSGGHTDTQYF.

This clonotype was picked up a small number of times. The rearrangement uses TRBV27 and TRBJ2-7; 12 bases agree with TRBD2. The V and J ends lost 5 bases and 3 bases, in that order; junction bases with no gene match: 14. The CDR3 contains 18 residues. The germline V gene encodes CDR1 MNHEY and CDR2 SMNVEV (reference sequence). The CDR3 region is CASSIRFLAGGTRYEQYF. The CDR3 nucleotides are TGTGCCAGCAGTATAAGGTTCCTAGCGGGAGGGACCCGCTACGAGCAGTACTTC.

This rearrangement joins TRBV5-1 to TRBJ2-5; no firm D call. Germline CDR1 is SGHRS and CDR2 is YFSETQ. Trimming took 0 bases from V and 1 from J, leaving 7 bases between them. This CDR3 spans 14 amino acids. CDR3 amino acids: CASSLEHFQETQYF. The CDR3 DNA sequence: TGCGCCAGCAGCTTGGAACACTTCCAAGAGACCCAGTACTTC.

This clonotype occurred a few times. The CDR3 nucleotides are TGTGCCAGTAGTGAGCGGGGGGGGCGCGCCCCAGGCGAGCAGTACTTC. Amino acids: CASSERGGRAPGEQYF. The V gene is TRBV19, the J gene TRBJ2-7; 10 bases map to TRBD2. This CDR3 is built from 16 residues. The V gene end was trimmed by 5 bases and the J gene end by 6 bases; junction bases not matched to a gene: 13. Germline-derived CDR1 and CDR2 are LNHDA and SQIVND (reference sequence).

The rearrangement links TRBV3-1 to TRBJ2-7, with D possibly called TRBD1 or TRBD2 (5 bases each). V was cut by 5 bases and J by 0 bases, with 14 bases left in between. CDR3 length: 15 residues. The V gene's germline CDR1 is LGHDT and CDR2 YNNKEL (reference sequence). CDR3 nucleotides: TGTGCCAGCAGCGATCCGGGGCGGGTCTCCTACGAGCAGTACTTC. Translation: CASSDPGRVSYEQYF.

The chain combines TRBV5-1 with TRBJ1-2; possible D gene TRBD1, 6 bases. Trimming removed 0 bases from V and 3 bases from J, with 9 bases in between. CDR3 length: 14 amino acids. From germline, CDR1 is SGHRS and CDR2 YFSETQ. CDR3 amino acids: CASSLGGRDYGYTF. The CDR3 DNA sequence: TGCGCCAGCAGCTTGGGGGGGCGCGACTATGGCTACACCTTC.

This clonotype was observed a handful of times. This chain connects TRBV29-1 to TRBJ1-1; D might be TRBD1 (5 bases). The CDR3 totals 13 residues. CDR1 SQVTM and CDR2 ANQGSEA come from the germline V gene. The V end lost 6 bases, the J end lost 1 base, and 12 bases lay between the germline ends. The CDR3 reads CSVYGGRNTEAFF. The CDR3 DNA sequence: TGCAGCGTCTATGGGGGGAGGAACACTGAAGCTTTCTTT.

V is TRBV7-9 and J is TRBJ2-5; 7 bases map to TRBD1. The CDR3 is 14 residues long. CDR1 and CDR2 (germline): SEHNR, FQNEAQ (reference sequence). Unmatched junction bases numbered 6, after V lost 4 bases and J lost 4 bases. The CDR3 DNA is TGTGCCAGCAGCTCCCGGACAGGCCGAGAGACCCAGTACTTC. It yields the protein CASSSRTGRETQYF.

The V call is TRBV12-5, the J call TRBJ2-7; the D is unclear. Germline CDR1 reads LGHNT; CDR2 reads FRNRAP. The CDR3 consists of 14 residues. Between the trimmed V and J ends, which lost 0 bases and 4 bases, there was a span of 10 bases. CDR3 sequence: CASGLVPSFYEQYF. CDR3 nucleotide sequence: TGTGCTAGTGGTTTGGTCCCTTCGTTTTACGAGCAGTACTTC.

In its sample, this clonotype was seen once. V gene TRBV24-1 combines with J gene TRBJ2-1; a possible D gene is TRBD1 (6 bases). V lost 7 bases to trimming and J lost 7 bases, with 19 bases between them. CDR3 length equals 15 residues. Germline V gene sequence: CDR1 KGHDR, CDR2 SFDVKD. Written as DNA, the CDR3 is TGTGCCACCAGGAAGGGACACGGTAAGGATAATGAGCAGTTCTTC. It codes for CATRKGHGKDNEQFF.

The chain recombines TRBV12-3 or TRBV12-4 with TRBJ2-7; TRBD1 is a possible D gene (6 bases). The germline V and J ends were trimmed by 5 bases and 5 bases, with 13 bases remaining between them. This CDR3 spans 13 amino acids. CDR3 region: CASSPAGADEQYF. CDR3 nucleotides: TGTGCCAGCAGTCCTGCAGGGGCTGACGAGCAGTACTTC.

The V gene is TRBV3-1, the J gene TRBJ2-7; 9 bases are a match to TRBD1. This CDR3 contains 14 residues. The ends lost 4 bases at V and 4 bases at J; junction bases unmatched: 5. The germline gives CDR1 LGHDT, CDR2 YNNKEL (reference sequence). The DNA of the CDR3 is TGTGCCAGCAGCCCGGGACAGGGTCAGTACGAGCAGTACTTC. Translating it yields CASSPGQGQYEQYF.

This clonotype has only a few counts. The genes are TRBV9 and TRBJ1-3, with no clear D. V lost 4 bases and J 4 bases, leaving 12 bases between the germline ends. The CDR3 spans 14 residues. CDR1 is SGDLS and CDR2 is YYNGEE in the germline V gene. CDR3 DNA: TGTGCCAGCAGCCTCGGTTCGGGGGGAAACACCATATATTTT. Protein sequence: CASSLGSGGNTIYF.

The chain links TRBV5-1 to TRBJ2-7; 7 positions agree with TRBD1. This CDR3 comprises 14 residues. With 5 bases clipped from V and 1 base from J, the junction kept 6 bases outside the gene matches. CDR1 is SGHRS and CDR2 is YFSETQ in the germline V gene. In DNA, the CDR3 is TGCGCCAGCAGAAGGGACAGCGTATCCTACGAGCAGTACTTC. Amino acid sequence: CASRRDSVSYEQYF.

This clonotype was picked up one time. J is TRBJ1-2 and V is TRBV7-9; 7 positions agree with TRBD1. The CDR3 contains 14 residues. CDR1 SEHNR and CDR2 FQNEAQ come from the germline V gene (reference sequence). J lost 7 bases, V lost 5 bases, and 10 bases had no gene match. The CDR3 DNA is TGTGCCAGCAGCGGAACAGGGGCCGTGGGTGGCTACACCTTC. Translated, it gives CASSGTGAVGGYTF.

This clonotype is a singleton in its sample. CDR3 bases: TGTGCCAGCAGTTCGACAGGGTTCACCGGGGAGCTGTTTTTT. It specifies CASSSTGFTGELFF. The chain links TRBV12-3 or TRBV12-4 to TRBJ2-2, with 7 nucleotides matching TRBD1. This CDR3 comprises 14 residues. V shed 4 bases and J 4 bases; nucleotides not matched to a gene: 3.

This clonotype was seen a few times. The chain has TRBV10-3 and TRBJ2-1, with 7 bases fitting TRBD2. This CDR3 spans 15 amino acids. After removal of 2 bases from V and 5 bases from J, the junction contained 6 bases not matched to a gene. Germline V CDR1 and CDR2: ENHRY, SYGVKD. The CDR3 DNA sequence: TGTGCCATCAGTGAGCTCACACTAGCGAACAATGAGCAGTTCTTC. Translated: CAISELTLANNEQFF.

This clonotype was recorded many times. The CDR3 reads CSAREGGAYNSPLHF. In nucleotides, the CDR3 is TGCAGTGCTAGAGAGGGGGGCGCGTATAATTCACCCCTCCACTTT. The chain combines TRBV20-1 with TRBJ1-6; a weak D match, TRBD1 (6 bases). Per germline, CDR1 DFQATT and CDR2 SNEGSKA (reference sequence). The CDR3 length is 15 residues. The ends were cut back, 0 bases at V and 4 bases at J, with 10 bases in the middle.

The table lists this clonotype with a few counts. The chain carries TRBV4-1 and TRBJ2-7; D is uncertain. CDR3 size: 13 residues. V was cut by 2 bases and J by 3 bases, with 8 bases left in between. Germline V gene data show CDR1 as MGHRA and CDR2 as YSYEKL. Written as DNA, the CDR3 is TGCGCCAGCAGCCAATTAATCGACTACGAGCAGTACTTC. Translated, it gives CASSQLIDYEQYF.

This chain connects TRBV5-1 to TRBJ2-3; TRBD2 might be the D (5 bases). Trimming cost V 0 bases and J 3 bases, with 11 bases left between them. The V gene's germline CDR1 is SGHRS and CDR2 YFSETQ. The length of the CDR3 is 15 residues. In DNA, the CDR3 is TGCGCCAGCAGCTTGGATCCACTAGGGACAGATACGCAGTATTTT. It is translated as CASSLDPLGTDTQYF.

V and J are TRBV7-8 and TRBJ2-1; 7 bases align to TRBD2. Germline CDR1 and CDR2: SGHVS and FQNEAQ. With 5 bases clipped from V and 8 bases from J, the junction kept 9 bases outside the gene matches. CDR3 size: 14 residues. DNA for the CDR3: TGTGCCAGCAGCGAAAGCGGGAACGCCGATGAGCAGTTCTTC. It encodes CASSESGNADEQFF.